These T cell receptor beta chains were read from a single sample in a study of T cell responses to AZD1222 COVID-19 vaccine. The table came from immunoSEQ multiplex PCR; TCRdb's copy has only in-frame clones and leaves some out. The data contain about 85,000 clones, roughly 89% of them singletons. Here the sequenced sample was peripheral blood, taken on day 0 of AZD1222 vaccination. Every receptor here comes from an adult in good health. Each CDR3 is given with its conserved first and last residue. A D gene is named only where the DNA matches it firmly. A row's size may be missing; if present it is once, few, many or a size class.

abundance: .
v_gene: TRBV2
j_gene: TRBJ2-5
d_gene: .
CDR3nt: TGTGCCAGCAGTGATCACCCTGTTGGGGCCGGAGAGACCCAGTACTTC
CDR3aa: CASSDHPVGAGETQYF

abundance: .
v_gene: TRBV10-2
j_gene: TRBJ1-1
d_gene: TRBD1
CDR3nt: TGCGCCAGCAGTGAGGAGACAGGGGCCACTGAAGCTTTCTTT
CDR3aa: CASSEETGATEAFF

abundance: .
v_gene: TRBV11-2
j_gene: TRBJ1-1
d_gene: .
CDR3nt: TGTGCCAGCAGCCCTCACATGAACACTGAAGCTTTCTTT
CDR3aa: CASSPHMNTEAFF

abundance: .
v_gene: TRBV19
j_gene: TRBJ1-1
d_gene: TRBD1
CDR3nt: TGTGCCAGTAGGCGGACAGGAAAGAACACTGAAGCTTTCTTT
CDR3aa: CASRRTGKNTEAFF

abundance: .
v_gene: TRBV19
j_gene: TRBJ1-5
d_gene: TRBD1
CDR3nt: TGTGCCTCGACCCGGGACAGCTCATATCAGCCCCAGCATTTT
CDR3aa: CASTRDSSYQPQHF

abundance: .
v_gene: TRBV9
j_gene: TRBJ2-3
d_gene: TRBD2
CDR3nt: TGTGCCAGCAGCGTAGCCTGGGGGACTAGTAGCACAGATACGCAGTATTTT
CDR3aa: CASSVAWGTSSTDTQYF

abundance: .
v_gene: TRBV7-2
j_gene: TRBJ2-3
d_gene: .
CDR3nt: TGTGCCAGCAAGGTGGGAAGCACAGATACGCAGTATTTT
CDR3aa: CASKVGSTDTQYF

abundance: once
v_gene: TRBV28
j_gene: TRBJ1-2
d_gene: TRBD1
CDR3nt: TGTGCCAGCAGTTCCGGACAGGGCTATGGCTACACCTTC
CDR3aa: CASSSGQGYGYTF

abundance: once
v_gene: TRBV20-1
j_gene: TRBJ1-1
d_gene: .
CDR3nt: TGCAGTGCTAGTGAGGACACGGCGTTCGCTGAAGCTTTCTTT
CDR3aa: CSASEDTAFAEAFF

abundance: .
v_gene: TRBV12-3/TRBV12-4
j_gene: TRBJ2-5
d_gene: .
CDR3nt: TGTGCCAGCAGTAACGGTATCCAAGAGACCCAGTACTTC
CDR3aa: CASSNGIQETQYF

abundance: .
v_gene: TRBV30
j_gene: TRBJ1-5
d_gene: .
CDR3nt: TGTGCCTGGAGTGGGGGGAGGGCGCGCATCAATCAGCCCCAGCATTTT
CDR3aa: CAWSGGRARINQPQHF

abundance: once
v_gene: TRBV28
j_gene: TRBJ1-1
d_gene: TRBD1
CDR3nt: TGTGCCAGCAGTAGGAGCTACAGGGGGACTGAAGCTTTCTTT
CDR3aa: CASSRSYRGTEAFF

abundance: .
v_gene: TRBV10-3
j_gene: TRBJ2-7
d_gene: .
CDR3nt: TGTGCCACCGCGGATGGCAGTCCCTACGAGCAGTACTTC
CDR3aa: CATADGSPYEQYF

abundance: .
v_gene: TRBV2
j_gene: TRBJ2-5
d_gene: TRBD2
CDR3nt: TGTGCCAGCCTCGGGCTAGCGGGGGGGCCGATGGTACAAGAGACCCAGTACTTC
CDR3aa: CASLGLAGGPMVQETQYF

abundance: .
v_gene: TRBV11-3
j_gene: TRBJ2-2
d_gene: .
CDR3nt: TGTGCCAGCAGCTTAGGTGCCGGGAGGAACACCGGGGAGCTGTTTTTT
CDR3aa: CASSLGAGRNTGELFF

abundance: .
v_gene: TRBV9
j_gene: TRBJ2-2
d_gene: TRBD2
CDR3nt: TGTGCCAGCAGCGATCGGACTAGCGGGGGGGCCGGGGAGCTGTTTTTT
CDR3aa: CASSDRTSGGAGELFF

abundance: .
v_gene: TRBV7-9
j_gene: TRBJ2-5
d_gene: .
CDR3nt: TGTGCCAGCAGCTTAGTGGAAGAGACCCAGTACTTC
CDR3aa: CASSLVEETQYF

abundance: .
v_gene: TRBV25-1
j_gene: TRBJ2-2
d_gene: .
CDR3nt: TGTGCCAGCAGTGAATACACCGGGGAGCTGTTTTTT
CDR3aa: CASSEYTGELFF

abundance: .
v_gene: TRBV19
j_gene: TRBJ1-4
d_gene: .
CDR3nt: TGTGCCAGTAGTCTTCATCGCCCAAATGAAAAACTGTTTTTT
CDR3aa: CASSLHRPNEKLFF

abundance: .
v_gene: TRBV12-5
j_gene: TRBJ2-7
d_gene: TRBD1
CDR3nt: TGTGCTAGTGGTTTGGTACCAATTTCGGGACAGGGCGACGAGCAGTACTTC
CDR3aa: CASGLVPISGQGDEQYF

abundance: .
v_gene: TRBV2
j_gene: TRBJ1-2
d_gene: .
CDR3nt: TGTGCCAGCAGCGCGGGACGGCTGGTCTATGGCTACACCTTC
CDR3aa: CASSAGRLVYGYTF

abundance: .
v_gene: TRBV9
j_gene: TRBJ1-5
d_gene: .
CDR3nt: TGTGCCAGCAGCGTGGGGCTCGGGGGCTATCAGCCCCAGCATTTT
CDR3aa: CASSVGLGGYQPQHF

abundance: few
v_gene: TRBV6-5
j_gene: TRBJ1-5
d_gene: .
CDR3nt: TGTGCCAGCAGTTCCGAGTATCAGCCCCAGCATTTT
CDR3aa: CASSSEYQPQHF

abundance: .
v_gene: TRBV3-1/TRBV3-2
j_gene: TRBJ2-7
d_gene: .
CDR3nt: TGTGCCACCTCAGGGGAGGCTTACTACGAGCAGTACTTC
CDR3aa: CATSGEAYYEQYF

abundance: few
v_gene: TRBV18
j_gene: TRBJ1-3
d_gene: TRBD1
CDR3nt: TGTGCCAGCTCTCCCGAGGGGGCTGCTGGAAACACCATATATTTT
CDR3aa: CASSPEGAAGNTIYF

abundance: .
v_gene: TRBV5-1
j_gene: TRBJ2-1
d_gene: .
CDR3nt: TGCGCCAGCAGCGACAGCTACAATGAGCAGTTCTTC
CDR3aa: CASSDSYNEQFF

abundance: .
v_gene: TRBV5-1
j_gene: TRBJ1-2
d_gene: .
CDR3nt: TGCGCCAGCAGCTCCGACACTTACTATGGCTACACCTTC
CDR3aa: CASSSDTYYGYTF